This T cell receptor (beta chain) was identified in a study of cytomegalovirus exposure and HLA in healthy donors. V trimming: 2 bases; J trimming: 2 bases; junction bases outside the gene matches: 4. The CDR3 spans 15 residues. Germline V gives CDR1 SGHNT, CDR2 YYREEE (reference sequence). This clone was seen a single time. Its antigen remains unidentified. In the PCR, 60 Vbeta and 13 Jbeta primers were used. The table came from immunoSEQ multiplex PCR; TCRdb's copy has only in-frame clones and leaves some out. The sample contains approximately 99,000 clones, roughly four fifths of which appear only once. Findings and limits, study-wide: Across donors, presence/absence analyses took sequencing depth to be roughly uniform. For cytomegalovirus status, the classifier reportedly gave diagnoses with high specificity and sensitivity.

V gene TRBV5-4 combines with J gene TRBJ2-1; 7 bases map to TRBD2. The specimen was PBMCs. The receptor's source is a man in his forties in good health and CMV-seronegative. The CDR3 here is CASSFGGGAYNEQFF. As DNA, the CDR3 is TGTGCCAGCAGCTTCGGTGGGGGGGCCTACAATGAGCAGTTCTTC.